The 10 T cell receptor beta chains in this list originate from one sample, sequenced in a study. MiXCR, run by TCRdb on the RT-PCR reads, gives a single entry per CDR3 protein. Of about 680,000 distinct CDR3 sequences listed, about 14% are singletons. The material sequenced was memory CD4+ T cells from blood. These receptors were obtained from a female donor in good health, serving as a healthy control.

The CDR3 spells CASSIGQGNTEAFF. The CDR3 nucleotides read TGTGCCAGCAGCATTGGACAGGGGAACACTGAAGCTTTCTTT. The chain couples TRBV3-1 to TRBJ1-1; 8 positions match TRBD1. With 5 bases clipped from V and 1 base from J, the junction kept 3 bases outside the gene matches. The CDR3 has 14 amino acids. Germline values: CDR1 LGHDT, CDR2 YNNKEL (reference sequence).

This clonotype has a handful of counts. This chain joins TRBV20-1 and TRBJ2-4; no reliable D call. This CDR3 has 14 amino acids. From germline, CDR1 is DFQATT and CDR2 SNEGSKA (reference sequence). V shed 6 bases and J shed 0 bases, with 12 bases lying between them. CDR3 amino acids: CSALPTVAKNIQYF. CDR3 DNA sequence: TGCAGTGCCCTCCCAACAGTAGCCAAAAACATTCAGTACTTC.

V and J are TRBV10-1 and TRBJ2-5, with 9 positions matching TRBD2. The germline gives CDR1 WNHNN, CDR2 SYGVQD (reference sequence). V trimming: 3 bases; J trimming: 5 bases; junction bases outside the gene matches: 7. The CDR3 is made up of 15 amino acids. CDR3 protein: CASSESREGRETQYF. The CDR3 nucleotides are TGCGCCAGCAGTGAATCGCGGGAGGGCCGGGAGACCCAGTACTTC.

This chain joins TRBV5-5 and TRBJ1-5; D perhaps matches TRBD1 (5 bases). Germline V gene sequence: CDR1 SGHKS, CDR2 YYEKEE (reference sequence). The V end was cut by 4 bases, the J end by 4 bases, with 15 bases between. The CDR3 is 15 residues long. CDR3 residues: CASSLDTGENQPQHF. CDR3 DNA: TGTGCCAGCAGCCTCGATACAGGAGAAAATCAGCCCCAGCATTTT.

This clonotype has ten or more counts. This chain uses TRBV29-1 with TRBJ2-7, with D uncertain. Germline V gene lookup returns CDR1 SQVTM and CDR2 ANQGSEA. This CDR3 comprises 12 residues. Trimming removed 5 bases at V and 4 bases at J, with 12 bases between. The CDR3, as DNA: TGCAGCGTTAAATTGGCAGAATACGAGCAGTACTTC. This sequence encodes CSVKLAEYEQYF.

At least ten counts were recorded for this clonotype. V and J are TRBV6-5 and TRBJ2-7, with TRBD1 identical over 8 bases. The germline V gene encodes CDR1 MNHEY and CDR2 SVGAGI. The CDR3 sequence is 14 residues long. V trimming: 8 bases; J trimming: 2 bases; junction bases outside the gene matches: 8. CDR3 nucleotides: TGTGCCAGCTCGAAACCGGGACAGGCCTACGAGCAGTACTTC. Protein: CASSKPGQAYEQYF.

This clonotype was seen at least ten times. This chain connects TRBV12-3 or TRBV12-4 to TRBJ1-6; a possible D gene is TRBD1 (6 bases). The V end lost 3 bases, the J end lost 9 bases, and 15 bases lay between the germline ends. This CDR3 region has 15 residues. Written as DNA, the CDR3 is TGTGCCAGCAGTTTTTGGGGGGCGGATTCTTCACCCCTCCACTTT. This codes for CASSFWGADSSPLHF.

The table lists this clonotype with many counts. The chain combines TRBV20-1 with TRBJ2-1; D gene unclear. V lost 4 bases to trimming and J lost 3 bases, with 4 bases between them. The germline gives CDR1 DFQATT, CDR2 SNEGSKA (reference sequence). The CDR3 extends over 11 amino acids. The CDR3 loop is CSAKDYNEQFF. CDR3 in DNA: TGCAGTGCTAAAGACTACAATGAGCAGTTCTTC.

This clonotype was counted between two and nine times. A read error is possible here, since a much larger clone lies one base away. The chain links TRBV12-3 or TRBV12-4 to TRBJ1-1; D gene ambiguous. The length of the CDR3 is 13 residues. Trimming stripped 0 bases from V and 1 base from J, with 3 bases between. The CDR3, as DNA: TGTGCCAGCAGTTTAGCCTGGAACACTGAAGCTTTCTTT. It codes for CASSLAWNTEAFF.

The V and J genes are TRBV4-3 and TRBJ1-2, with D uncertain. This CDR3 is 15 amino acids long. The V and J ends lost 2 bases and 7 bases respectively, with 17 bases between them. The germline V gene encodes CDR1 LGHNA and CDR2 YSLEER. The CDR3, as DNA: TGCGCCAGCAGCCAATCTGCCCTGGATGGTGGTGGCTACACCTTC. It codes for CASSQSALDGGGYTF.